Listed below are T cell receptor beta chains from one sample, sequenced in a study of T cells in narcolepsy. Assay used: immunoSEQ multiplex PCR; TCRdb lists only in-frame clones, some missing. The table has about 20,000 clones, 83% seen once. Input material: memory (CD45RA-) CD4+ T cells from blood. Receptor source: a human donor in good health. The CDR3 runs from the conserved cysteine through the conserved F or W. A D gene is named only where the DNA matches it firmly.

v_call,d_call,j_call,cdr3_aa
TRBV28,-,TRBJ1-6,CASSRDGGYNSPLHF
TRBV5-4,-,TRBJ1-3,CASSWDIGNTIYF
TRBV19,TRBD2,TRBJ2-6,CASSIGITNSGGISGANVLTF
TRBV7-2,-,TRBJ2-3,CASSLADTQYF
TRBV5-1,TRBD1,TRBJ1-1,CASGRGRRTEAFF
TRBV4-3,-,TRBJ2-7,CASSQELNRIYEQYF
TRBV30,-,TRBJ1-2,CAWSVKAGDGYTF
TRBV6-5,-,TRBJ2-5,CASSYPPGTEETQYF
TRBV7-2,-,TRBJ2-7,CASSRDVYYEQYF
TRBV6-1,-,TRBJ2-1,CASIPTQGYNEQFF